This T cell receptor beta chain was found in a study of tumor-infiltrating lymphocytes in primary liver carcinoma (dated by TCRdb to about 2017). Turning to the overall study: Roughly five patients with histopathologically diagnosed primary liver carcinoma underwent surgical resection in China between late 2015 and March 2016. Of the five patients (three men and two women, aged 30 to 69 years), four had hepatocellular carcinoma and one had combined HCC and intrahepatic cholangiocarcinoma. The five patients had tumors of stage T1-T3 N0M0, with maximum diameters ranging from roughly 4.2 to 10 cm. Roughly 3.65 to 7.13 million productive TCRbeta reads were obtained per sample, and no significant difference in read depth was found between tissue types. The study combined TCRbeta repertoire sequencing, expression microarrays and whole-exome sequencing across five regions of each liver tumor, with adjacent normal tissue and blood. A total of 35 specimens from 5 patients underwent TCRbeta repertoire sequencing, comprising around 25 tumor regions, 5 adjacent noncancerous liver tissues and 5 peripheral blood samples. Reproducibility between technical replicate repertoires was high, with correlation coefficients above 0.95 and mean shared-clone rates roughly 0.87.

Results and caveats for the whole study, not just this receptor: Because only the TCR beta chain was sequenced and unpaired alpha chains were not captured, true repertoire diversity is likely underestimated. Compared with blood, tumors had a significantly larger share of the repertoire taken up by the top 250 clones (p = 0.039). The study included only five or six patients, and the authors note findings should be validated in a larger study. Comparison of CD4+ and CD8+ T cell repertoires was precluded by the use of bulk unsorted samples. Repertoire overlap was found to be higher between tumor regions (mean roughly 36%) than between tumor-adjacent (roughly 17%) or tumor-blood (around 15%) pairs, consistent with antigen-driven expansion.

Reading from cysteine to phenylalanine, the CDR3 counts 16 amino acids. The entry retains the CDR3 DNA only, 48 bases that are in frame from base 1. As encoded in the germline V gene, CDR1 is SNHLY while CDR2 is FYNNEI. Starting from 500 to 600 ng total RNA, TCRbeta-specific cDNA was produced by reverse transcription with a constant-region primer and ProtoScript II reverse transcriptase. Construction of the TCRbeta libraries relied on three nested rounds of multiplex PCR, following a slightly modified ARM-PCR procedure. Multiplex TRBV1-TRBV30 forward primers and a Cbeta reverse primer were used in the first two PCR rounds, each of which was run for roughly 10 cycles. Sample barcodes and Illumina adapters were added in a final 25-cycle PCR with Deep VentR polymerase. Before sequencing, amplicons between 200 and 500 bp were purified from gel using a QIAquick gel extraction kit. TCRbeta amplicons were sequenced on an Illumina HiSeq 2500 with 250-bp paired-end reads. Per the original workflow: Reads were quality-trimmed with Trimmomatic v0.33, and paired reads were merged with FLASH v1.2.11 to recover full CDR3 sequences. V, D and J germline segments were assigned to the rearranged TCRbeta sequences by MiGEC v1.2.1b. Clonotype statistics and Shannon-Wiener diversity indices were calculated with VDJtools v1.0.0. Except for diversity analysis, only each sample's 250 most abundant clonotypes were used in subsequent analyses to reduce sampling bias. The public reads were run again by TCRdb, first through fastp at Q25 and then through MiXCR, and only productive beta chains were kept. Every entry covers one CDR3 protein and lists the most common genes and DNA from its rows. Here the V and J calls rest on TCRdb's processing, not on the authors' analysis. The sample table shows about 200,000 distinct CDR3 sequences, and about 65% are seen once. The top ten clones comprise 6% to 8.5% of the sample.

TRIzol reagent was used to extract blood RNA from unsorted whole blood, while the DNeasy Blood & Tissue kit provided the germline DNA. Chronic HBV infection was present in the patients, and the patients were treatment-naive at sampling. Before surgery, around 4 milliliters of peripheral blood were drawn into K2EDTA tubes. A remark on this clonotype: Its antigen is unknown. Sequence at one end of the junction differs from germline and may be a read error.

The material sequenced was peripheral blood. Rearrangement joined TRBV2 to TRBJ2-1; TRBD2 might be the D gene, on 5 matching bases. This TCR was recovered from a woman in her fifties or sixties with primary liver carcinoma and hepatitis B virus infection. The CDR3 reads CASSGSPGKSLNERFF. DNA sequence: TGTGCCAGCAGCGGTAGTCCGGGGAAAAGCCTCAATGAGCGGTTCTTC.